A selection of T cell receptor beta chains follows, all from one sample in a study of cytomegalovirus exposure and HLA in healthy donors. Libraries were prepared by immunoSEQ multiplex PCR; TCRdb keeps only in-frame clonotypes and omits some of them. The table records 150,000 to 200,000 clones, around 92% of them present only once. Sequences were obtained from PBMCs. Source of these receptors: a young woman in good health and CMV-seropositive. CDR3s include the opening cysteine and the closing phenylalanine or tryptophan. Each record gives: clone size, J gene, V gene, CDR3 protein. Rows may omit the clone size; those that give it use once, few, many or a size class.

abundance: -
j_gene: TRBJ2-5
v_gene: TRBV11-2
CDR3aa: CASSPRLAGWGETQYF

abundance: -
j_gene: TRBJ2-7
v_gene: TRBV7-2
CDR3aa: CASRLSGSSNEQYF

abundance: once
j_gene: TRBJ2-7
v_gene: TRBV18
CDR3aa: CASSPKTLSSYEQYF

abundance: -
j_gene: TRBJ2-6
v_gene: TRBV7-7
CDR3aa: CASSSDRASGANVLTF

abundance: -
j_gene: TRBJ2-3
v_gene: TRBV15
CDR3aa: CATSRGARDTQYF

abundance: once
j_gene: TRBJ2-1
v_gene: TRBV7-2
CDR3aa: CASSFVTSGYNEQFF

abundance: -
j_gene: TRBJ2-1
v_gene: TRBV5-1
CDR3aa: CASSPRGSPNEQFF

abundance: many
j_gene: TRBJ2-1
v_gene: TRBV4-2
CDR3aa: CASSTWTSSSDYNEQFF

abundance: -
j_gene: TRBJ2-3
v_gene: TRBV5-1
CDR3aa: CASRIAGVSDTQYF

abundance: -
j_gene: TRBJ2-1
v_gene: TRBV29-1
CDR3aa: CSVGNSGRAYNEQFF

abundance: -
j_gene: TRBJ1-1
v_gene: TRBV15
CDR3aa: CATSRVGDGSTEAFF

abundance: -
j_gene: TRBJ1-2
v_gene: TRBV28
CDR3aa: CALKAGGAYGYTF

abundance: -
j_gene: TRBJ2-3
v_gene: TRBV5-6
CDR3aa: CASSLSAALVGLEYF

abundance: -
j_gene: TRBJ1-1
v_gene: TRBV4-2
CDR3aa: CASSQGGGYTEAFF

abundance: -
j_gene: TRBJ2-6
v_gene: TRBV27
CDR3aa: CASSRSSGANVLTF

abundance: many
j_gene: TRBJ1-2
v_gene: TRBV11-2
CDR3aa: CASRGGMESPHRGYTF

abundance: few
j_gene: TRBJ2-3
v_gene: TRBV5-1
CDR3aa: CASSWGTGSTDTQYF